This T cell receptor beta chain was recovered during a study of shared clonotypes between healthy human individuals. A note on this clone: What it binds is unknown.

Samples underwent the assay at deep level. TCRdb's table, derived via immunoSEQ multiplex PCR, lists solely in-frame clones and lacks some. The table includes 1.4 million or so clones, less than 99% detected once. Donors included only healthy HIV-negative adults lacking recent acute infections or vaccinations. Study-wide findings and caveats: All-four-donor shared clonotypes had higher generation probabilities than non-shared clonotypes did.

Germline V CDR1 and CDR2: MNHNS, SASEGT. The CDR3 consists of 14 residues. V lost 8 bases to trimming and J lost 0 bases, with 11 bases between them. The TCR originated in a man aged 25-40 years in good health. Material for sequencing was naive CD4+ T cells sorted from blood. Subset: CD45RA+ positively selected. The chain is built from TRBV6-1 and TRBJ1-5; perhaps TRBD1 as D (5 bases). The CDR3 is CASVRDVSNQPQHF. The CDR3 region has the DNA TGTGCCAGCGTTCGGGACGTTAGCAATCAGCCCCAGCATTTT.